The 25 T cell receptor beta chains given below trace back to one sample, sequenced in a study of shared clonotypes between healthy human individuals. TCRdb's table, derived via immunoSEQ multiplex PCR, lists solely in-frame clones and lacks some. The table includes some 2 million clones, 95% detected once. Sequencing input: naive CD4+ T cells sorted from blood. Indicated subset: CD45RA+ positively selected. The origin of the receptors is a man between 18 and 29 years old in good health.

The chain is built from TRBV5-1 and TRBJ2-7, with D possibly called TRBD1 or TRBD2 (5 bases each). Germline CDR1 SGHRS, CDR2 YFSETQ. There are 15 residues in the CDR3. V shed 4 bases and J shed 2 bases, with 16 bases lying between them. The chain's CDR3 is CASSPGTWGAYEQYF. CDR3 DNA: TGCGCCAGCAGCCCCGGGACGTGGGGCGCCTACGAGCAGTACTTC.

This clone was seen only once. The V and J genes are TRBV2 and TRBJ1-1, with 7 bases aligning to TRBD1. This CDR3 has 14 residues. Germline-derived CDR1 and CDR2 are SNHLY and FYNNEI. Trimming cost V 5 bases and J 5 bases; bases outside gene matches: 8. CDR3 nucleotides: TGTGCCAGCAGTCGGGAACAGGGGACGACTGAAGCTTTCTTT. The encoded protein is CASSREQGTTEAFF.

This chain joins TRBV19 and TRBJ2-1; 10 bases align to TRBD2. The CDR3 runs 17 residues. CDR1 LNHDA and CDR2 SQIVND come from the germline V gene (reference sequence). J gave up 4 bases and V 0 bases, and 6 bases lay outside the gene matches. The CDR3 spells CASSIDVSGRLYNEQFF. For the CDR3, the DNA is TGTGCCAGTAGTATAGATGTTAGCGGGAGGCTTTACAATGAGCAGTTCTTC.

The rearrangement uses TRBV5-1 and TRBJ2-3; TRBD2 aligns across 10 bases. Germline CDR1 and CDR2: SGHRS and YFSETQ. The CDR3 is 16 residues long. V shed 4 bases and J 0 bases; nucleotides not matched to a gene: 5. The CDR3, as DNA: TGCGCCAGCAGCACCGGACTAGCGGCTAGCACAGATACGCAGTATTTT. Translating it yields CASSTGLAASTDTQYF.

The gene calls are TRBV4-3 and TRBJ2-7, with 9 bases lining up with TRBD2. CDR1 is LGHNA and CDR2 is YSLEER in the germline V gene. The length of the CDR3 is 16 residues. The ends lost 0 bases at V and 4 bases at J; junction bases unmatched: 7. The CDR3 region is CASSQDNSGRGYEQYF. As DNA, the CDR3 is TGCGCCAGCAGCCAAGATAATAGCGGGAGAGGATACGAGCAGTACTTC.

V usage is TRBV7-2 and J usage is TRBJ2-5; the match to TRBD2 covers 14 bases. Germline V gene lookup returns CDR1 SGHTA and CDR2 FQGNSA. This CDR3 contains 18 residues. J lost 5 bases, V lost 0 bases, and 8 bases had no gene match. The CDR3 sequence is CASSLAYGTSGSLETQYF. DNA for the CDR3: TGTGCCAGCAGCTTAGCATATGGGACTAGCGGGAGCCTGGAGACCCAGTACTTC. Full variable domain (missing parts from reference TRBV7-2 and TRBJ2-5): GAGVSQSPSNKVTEKGKDVELRCDPISGHTALYWYRQSLGQGLEFLIYFQGNSAPDKSGLPSDRFSAERTGGSVSTLTIQRTQQEDSAVYLCASSLAYGTSGSLETQYFGPGTRLLVL.

This chain uses TRBV30 with TRBJ2-2; 8 nucleotides line up with TRBD2. Germline V lookup: CDR1 GTSNPN, CDR2 SVGIG (reference sequence). Germline trimming cut 3 bases from V and 7 bases from J; bases unmatched to any gene: 4. CDR3 length: 13 residues. The CDR3 DNA follows: TGTGCCTGGAGCCCCGGGGGGGTCGGGGAGCTGTTTTTT. Translation gives CAWSPGGVGELFF.

This clone was seen once. The rearrangement links TRBV6-5 to TRBJ2-7, with 12 positions matching TRBD1. Germline CDR1 reads MNHEY; CDR2 reads SVGAGI. This CDR3 contains 14 residues. The V and J ends lost 5 bases and 5 bases, in that order; junction bases with no gene match: 4. CDR3 sequence (DNA): TGTGCCAGCAGTGGGGACAGGGGGCTAAACGAGCAGTACTTC. It codes for CASSGDRGLNEQYF.

This rearrangement joins TRBV13 to TRBJ2-7; D is undetermined. V was shortened by 5 bases and J by 2 bases, with 13 bases between the two germline ends. The CDR3 runs 14 residues. The V gene's germline CDR1 is PRHDT and CDR2 FYEKMQ (reference sequence). The CDR3 DNA reads TGTGCCAGCAGCACCCCCGGCCTTCCCTACGAGCAGTACTTC. Its translation is CASSTPGLPYEQYF.

The J gene is TRBJ2-5, the V gene TRBV9; 9 positions agree with TRBD1. With V trimmed by 4 bases and J by 5 bases, 9 bases remained unmatched. The CDR3 is 15 residues long. CDR1 SGDLS and CDR2 YYNGEE come from the germline V gene. The CDR3 nucleotides read TGTGCCAGCAGCCCCATGGGACAGGGACAGGAGACCCAGTACTTC. This translates into CASSPMGQGQETQYF.

The V and J genes are TRBV10-2 and TRBJ2-7, with 9 bases aligning to TRBD1. The CDR3 is made up of 12 amino acids. CDR1 WSHSY and CDR2 SAAADI come from the germline V gene. The junction had 2 bases not matched to a gene; V was cut back by 10 bases and J by 1 base. The CDR3 DNA follows: TGCGCCACGGGACAGGGATCCTACGAGCAGTACTTC. It encodes CATGQGSYEQYF.

This chain joins TRBV10-3 and TRBJ2-5; 9 bases match TRBD2. Germline lookup yields CDR1 ENHRY and CDR2 SYGVKD. CDR3 size: 22 residues. After removal of 0 bases from V and 5 bases from J, the junction contained 25 bases not matched to a gene. The CDR3 DNA reads as TGTGCCATCAGTGAGTCCCAACCCTGCGGGAGGGTAGAAGAGTGCAAGAAGGAGACCCAGTACTTC. Protein: CAISESQPCGRVEECKKETQYF.

This CDR3 reads CSAVWGDQPQHF. The CDR3 DNA reads as TGCAGCGCCGTTTGGGGGGATCAGCCCCAGCATTTT. The gene calls are TRBV29-1 and TRBJ1-5, with D maybe TRBD1 (5 bases). The CDR3 has 12 residues. CDR1 is SQVTM, CDR2 ANQGSEA, per germline. The V end was cut by 7 bases, the J end by 5 bases, with 12 bases between.

This clone has only one observation. The rearrangement joins TRBV5-1 to TRBJ2-7, with unresolved D. V was cut by 8 bases and J by 2 bases, with 14 bases left in between. The CDR3 covers 13 residues. Germline CDR1 reads SGHRS; CDR2 reads YFSETQ. CDR3 region: CASASDLPYEQYF. Here the CDR3 DNA reads TGCGCCAGTGCATCGGACCTACCCTACGAGCAGTACTTC.

This chain connects TRBV15 to TRBJ2-3; D is ambiguous. V dropped 0 bases and J dropped 2 bases, with 12 bases sitting between them. CDR1 LNHNV and CDR2 YYDKDF come from the germline V gene (reference sequence). The CDR3 totals 16 residues. The CDR3 DNA follows: TGTGCCACCAGCAGAGAAGCCGAACCCAACACAGATACGCAGTATTTT. This gives the protein CATSREAEPNTDTQYF.

The chain links TRBV9 to TRBJ1-2; weak D call: TRBD1 (5 bases). Trimming pared 0 bases from V and 7 bases from J, leaving 13 bases between. The CDR3 has 14 amino acids. Germline V gene sequence: CDR1 SGDLS, CDR2 YYNGEE. The CDR3 spells CASSVGRAQGGYTF. The CDR3 nucleotides read TGTGCCAGCAGCGTAGGAAGGGCCCAGGGTGGCTACACCTTC.

This clone was seen a few times. In the same sample, other DNA sequences code for this CDR3. This chain joins TRBV5-1 and TRBJ2-5; a possible D gene is TRBD2 (5 bases). The CDR3 covers 13 residues. Looked up from germline, CDR1 is SGHRS and CDR2 is YFSETQ. V was trimmed by 0 bases and J by 3 bases, leaving 6 bases between them. The CDR3 loop is CASSLVGKETQYF. The DNA of the CDR3 is TGCGCCAGCAGCTTGGTCGGGAAAGAGACCCAGTACTTC.

In its sample, this clone was seen a few times. The chain combines TRBV10-3 with TRBJ1-5, with no clear D. Trimming cost V 4 bases and J 0 bases, with 10 bases left between them. The CDR3 consists of 15 residues. Germline V CDR1 and CDR2: ENHRY, SYGVKD. Here the CDR3 DNA reads TGTGCCATCAGTGCGGTGCAGGATAGCAATCAGCCCCAGCATTTT. It encodes CAISAVQDSNQPQHF.

The chain is built from TRBV5-1 and TRBJ2-7, with D unclear. Per the germline V gene, CDR1 is SGHRS and CDR2 is YFSETQ. The CDR3 has 14 amino acids. Between the trimmed V and J ends, which lost 0 bases and 6 bases, there was a span of 13 bases. CDR3 sequence (DNA): TGCGCCAGCAGCTTGGGTTCCCTCCCCAGCGAGCAGTACTTC. This sequence encodes CASSLGSLPSEQYF.

This clone was counted a few times. The sample contains more than one DNA sequence encoding this CDR3. V and J are TRBV10-3 and TRBJ1-5, with TRBD1 identical over 7 bases. This CDR3 has 15 amino acids. In germline, CDR1 is ENHRY, CDR2 SYGVKD. V trimming: 3 bases; J trimming: 3 bases; junction bases outside the gene matches: 5. CDR3 sequence: CAISEGQENNQPQHF. The CDR3 DNA follows: TGTGCCATCAGTGAAGGACAGGAGAACAATCAGCCCCAGCATTTT.

Details on this clone: With a much larger clone just one base away, this may be a read error. This specimen includes other DNA sequences encoding the same CDR3. The rearrangement joins TRBV11-2 to TRBJ1-2; D remains ambiguous. Germline V gene data show CDR1 as SGHAT and CDR2 as FQNNGV. The germline V and J ends were trimmed by 0 bases and 4 bases, with 3 bases remaining between them. The CDR3 is made up of 12 amino acids. The CDR3 loop is CASSLDGYGYTF. For the CDR3, the DNA is TGTGCCAGCAGCTTAGACGGCTATGGCTACACCTTC.

This clone was detected once. The chain has TRBV9 and TRBJ2-5; 11 bases are shared with TRBD2. This CDR3 is 16 amino acids long. Losses at the gene ends were 4 bases for V and 0 bases for J; bases not matched to a gene: 5. Germline loops: CDR1 SGDLS, CDR2 YYNGEE. The CDR3 sequence is CASSPRTSGYQETQYF. The DNA of the CDR3 is TGTGCCAGCAGCCCGAGGACTAGCGGGTACCAAGAGACCCAGTACTTC.

The J gene is TRBJ2-7, the V gene TRBV5-1; TRBD2 is a possible D gene (6 bases). CDR1 SGHRS and CDR2 YFSETQ come from the germline V gene. The CDR3 is made up of 12 amino acids. Trimming shortened V by 3 bases and J by 6 bases, and 10 bases separated the two germline ends. CDR3 sequence: CASSSGTREQYF. In DNA form, the CDR3 reads TGCGCCAGCAGCTCGGGGACTCGCGAGCAGTACTTC.

The chain uses TRBV4-1 and TRBJ2-1; 8 nucleotides align to TRBD2. The CDR3 runs to 17 residues. The trim removed 1 base at V and 2 bases at J, leaving 7 bases unmatched. Germline CDR1 and CDR2: MGHRA and YSYEKL. The DNA of the CDR3 is TGCGCCAGCAGCCAAGTACCGGGTAGCGGGACCTACAATGAGCAGTTCTTC. This sequence encodes CASSQVPGSGTYNEQFF.

The chain links TRBV6-1 to TRBJ2-2; possible D gene TRBD1, 5 bases. The CDR3 spans 15 residues. Germline-derived CDR1 and CDR2 are MNHNS and SASEGT. Trimming left V 1 base short and J 7 bases short, with 13 bases between. The CDR3 DNA sequence: TGTGCCAGCAGTGAAGAGATGGGGCGTCACGGGGAGCTGTTTTTT. Translation: CASSEEMGRHGELFF.